Listed here are 9 T cell receptor beta chains from one sample, sequenced in a study of blood T cells in healthy people across ages. Primed by a sample-barcoded 5' primer and a J-beta primer mix, a second PCR proceeded for roughly 6 to 12 cycles. TCRdb fed the 5' RACE reads into MiXCR, producing one record per CDR3 protein. The sample includes hundreds of thousands of distinct CDR3 sequences, about 50% of them seen just once. The source material was blood. All receptors come from a woman over 75 in good health.

This clonotype came up once. This chain's CDR3 is CASSGSGGADEQFF. As DNA, the CDR3 is TGTGCCAGCAGTGGTAGCGGGGGGGCCGATGAGCAGTTCTTC. The chain couples TRBV6-4 to TRBJ2-1, with 11 bases lining up with TRBD2. CDR1 MRHNA and CDR2 SNTAGT come from the germline V gene. This CDR3 region has 14 residues. Trimming cost V 4 bases and J 8 bases; bases outside gene matches: 4.

This clonotype was seen once. The junction differs from germline at one of its ends, possibly a read error. The chain joins TRBV3-1 to TRBJ1-2; TRBD1 might be the D (5 bases). Germline CDR1 is LGHDT and CDR2 is YNNKEL (reference sequence). This CDR3 comprises 15 residues. CDR3 in amino acids: CASSQGPRGSYGHTF. The DNA of the CDR3 is TGTGCCAGCAGCCAAGGGCCCCGGGGGTCCTATGGCCACACCTTC.

The gene calls are TRBV7-2 and TRBJ1-5; D gene unclear. The CDR3 is 14 amino acids. Trimming shortened V by 2 bases and J by 3 bases, and 8 bases separated the two germline ends. Germline loops: CDR1 SGHTA, CDR2 FQGNSA. The CDR3 loop reads CASSLRMLNQPQHF. The DNA for the CDR3 is TGTGCCAGCAGCTTAAGAATGCTCAATCAGCCCCAGCATTTT.

The V call is TRBV4-3, the J call TRBJ2-7; D remains unclear. Germline CDR1 LGHNA, CDR2 YSLEER. CDR3 size: 14 residues. V lost 1 base, J lost 7 bases, and 14 bases lay in between. The CDR3 spells CASSQGVPPREQYF. The CDR3 DNA is TGCGCCAGCAGCCAAGGTGTACCGCCGAGGGAGCAGTACTTC.

The chain combines TRBV20-1 with TRBJ2-5; 10 bases align to TRBD2. Germline values: CDR1 DFQATT, CDR2 SNEGSKA (reference sequence). This CDR3 has 14 residues. V shed 2 bases and J 11 bases; nucleotides not matched to a gene: 11. CDR3 loop: CSARPSGSAGEQYF. Written as DNA, the CDR3 is TGCAGTGCTAGACCTAGCGGGAGTGCGGGTGAGCAGTACTTC.

The chain carries TRBV27 and TRBJ2-7, with 13 bases that match TRBD2. Trimming cost V 5 bases and J 2 bases; bases outside gene matches: 12. This CDR3 has 18 amino acids. Germline values: CDR1 MNHEY, CDR2 SMNVEV (reference sequence). CDR3 sequence reads: CASSKDKKTSGGPYEQYF. The CDR3, as DNA: TGTGCCAGCAGTAAAGATAAAAAGACTAGCGGGGGGCCCTACGAGCAGTACTTC.

About this clonotype: This may be a read error, as it is one base from a much larger clone. V gene TRBV7-2 combines with J gene TRBJ2-5, with 7 bases matching TRBD1. The CDR3 is 15 residues long. In germline, CDR1 is SGHTA, CDR2 FQGNSA. Unmatched junction bases numbered 15, after V lost 3 bases and J lost 11 bases. This chain's CDR3 is CASSFATGSYNEQYF. The CDR3 DNA sequence: TGTGCCAGCAGCTTCGCGACAGGGTCCTACAATGAGCAGTACTTC.

This clonotype occurred a few times. This chain joins TRBV29-1 and TRBJ1-4; D is undetermined. The CDR3 has 13 residues. The V and J ends lost 6 bases and 4 bases respectively, with 12 bases between them. The V gene's germline CDR1 is SQVTM and CDR2 ANQGSEA. CDR3 sequence (DNA): TGCAGCGTGACTGCGGACGGTAATGAAAAACTGTTTTTT. Translated: CSVTADGNEKLFF.

The V call is TRBV19, the J call TRBJ2-1, with D hard to call. The CDR3 runs to 20 residues. V lost 1 base and J lost 1, with 23 bases in between. Germline values: CDR1 LNHDA, CDR2 SQIVND (reference sequence). The chain's CDR3 is CASSIGGVSPSYKSYNEQFF. In DNA form, the CDR3 reads TGTGCCAGTAGTATAGGTGGTGTATCACCTTCATATAAGTCCTACAATGAGCAGTTCTTC.